This T cell receptor beta chain emerged from a study of T cells in tuberculosis. Findings and caveats of the study: Samples were chosen by availability of cryopreserved specimens.

Time point: new active TB diagnosis, blood taken before or within 7 days of starting treatment. Comments on this clone: Its antigen is still unknown.

CDR1 is MDHEN and CDR2 is SYDVKM in the germline V gene. The J segment lost 7 bases and the V segment lost 6 bases, leaving 10 bases of the junction unmatched. The CDR3 runs 14 residues. TCRdb's copy holds only in-frame clones and misses some; the assay was immunoSEQ multiplex PCR. The table includes tens of thousands of clones, over 85% detected once. The source was PBMCs, collected at tuberculosis diagnosis. This receptor was taken from an adult with tuberculosis. The rearrangement uses TRBV28 and TRBJ1-1, with 8 bases identical to TRBD1. This CDR3 reads CASSFRGRTFEAFF. The CDR3 DNA reads as TGTGCCAGCAGCTTCAGGGGGCGCACCTTTGAAGCTTTCTTT.